The clone carrying this T cell receptor beta chain has only a few counts. This sample is drawn from a study of T cell responses to AZD1222 COVID-19 vaccine. Sequencing was performed with immunoSEQ multiplex PCR; in TCRdb, only in-frame clones are kept and a portion is missing. The sample shows around 190,000 clones, roughly 94% of them seen only once. The CDR3 extends over 13 amino acids. Looked up from germline, CDR1 is MNHEY and CDR2 is SVGAGI. V was cut by 0 bases and J by 8 bases, with 10 bases left in between. The sequencing used peripheral blood, collected 28 days after the second AZD1222 dose. The TCR was taken from an adult who received the AZD1222 COVID-19 vaccine. The chain couples TRBV6-5 to TRBJ1-1, with D possibly TRBD1 on 5 matching bases. The CDR3 spells CASSYSPGREAFF. The CDR3 nucleotides are TGTGCCAGCAGTTACTCCCCGGGGCGGGAAGCTTTCTTT.